This is a list of T cell receptor beta chains from one sample in a study of cytomegalovirus exposure and HLA in healthy donors. The data were produced by immunoSEQ multiplex PCR, yet TCRdb's version contains in-frame clones alone and is incomplete. Counted here are around 180,000 clones, roughly 78% occurring once; the ten biggest clones make up about 0.72%. The sample comprised PBMCs. The origin of the receptors is a woman in her forties in good health and CMV-seronegative. Both conserved end residues are part of each CDR3.

>TRBV25-1|TRBJ2-7
CASSGRQEHYEQYF
>TRBV13|TRBJ1-2
CASSAHPTGNYGYTF
>TRBV4-3|TRBJ2-3
CASSQETGTPRGTDTQYF
>TRBV27|TRBJ1-5
CASSPGQPNQPQHF
>TRBV10-3|TRBJ1-5
CAISGQGAGGNQPQHF
>TRBV7-9|TRBJ2-1
CASSLSSGKGNEQFF
>TRBV6-1|TRBJ1-2
CASTREGYGYTF
>TRBV6-4|TRBJ2-2
CASSASSRTGELFF
>TRBV6-6|TRBJ2-1
CASSYSSNEQFF
>TRBV18|TRBJ1-1
CASSPRDRNTEAFF